A single sample gave rise to the 4 T cell receptor beta chains below, sequenced in a study of prognosis after radiotherapy for stage I lung cancer. The TCR beta CDR3 region was amplified from genomic DNA, with two rounds of multiplex PCR being used for the amplification. First-round PCR used primers specific to each TRBV and TRBJ gene. Each CDR3 protein gets one entry after TCRdb re-called the multiplex PCR reads with MiXCR. This sample has some 39,000 distinct CDR3 sequences, with around 22% found just once. Specimen: PBMCs, collected before or after stereotactic body radiation therapy (not recorded which). These receptors originate from a donor over 45 with non-small cell lung cancer.

Concerning this clonotype itself: Given the absence of the conserved phenylalanine or tryptophan at the CDR3 end, a read error is likely. The chain is built from TRBV24-1 and TRBJ1-2, with TRBD1 matching 7 bases. Trimming took 9 bases from V and 1 from J; bases not matched to a gene: 1. CDR1 is KGHDR, CDR2 SFDVKD, per germline. The CDR3 has 12 amino acids. As DNA, the CDR3 is TGTGCCACCGGGGACAGTAACTATGGCTACACCCTC. This codes for CATGDSNYGYTL.

This clonotype has at least ten counts. The gene calls are TRBV20-1 and TRBJ2-1, with 7 bases identical to TRBD2. J was trimmed by 2 bases and V by 3 bases; bases with no gene match: 16. There are 18 residues in the CDR3. CDR1 is DFQATT, CDR2 SNEGSKA, per germline (reference sequence). The CDR3 DNA reads as TGCAGTGCTAGTGTATCCGGGAGGCGCACTCGGCCCTACAATGAGCAGTTCTTC. It specifies CSASVSGRRTRPYNEQFF.

The chain uses TRBV6-6 and TRBJ1-6; perhaps TRBD1 as D (6 bases). Germline CDR1 MNHNY, CDR2 SVGAGI (reference sequence). Trimming took off 0 bases at V and 5 bases at J, with 8 bases between the two ends. This CDR3 contains 15 residues. For the CDR3, the DNA is TGTGCCAGCAGTTACTCGGCAGGGGATAATTCACCCCTCCACTTT. It yields the protein CASSYSAGDNSPLHF.

A word on this clonotype: A much larger clone differs by one base, so this may be a read error. This chain connects TRBV28 to TRBJ2-7; no clear D. CDR3 length equals 15 residues. Germline CDR1 is MDHEN and CDR2 is SYDVKM. V gave up 2 bases and J gave up 6 bases, with 17 bases separating them. Here the CDR3 reads CASSLGGRLGREQYF. Written as DNA, the CDR3 is TGTGCCAGCAGTTTAGGCGGCAGACTCGGCCGCGAGCAGTACTTC.